This entry concerns a single T cell receptor (beta chain). Reverse transcribed after extraction, RNA yielded cDNA as the sequencing template. The method was immunoSEQ multiplex PCR; TCRdb's version includes in-frame clones alone and lacks a portion of them. The repertoire holds approximately 170,000 clones, 60% seen once, with approximately 15% in the top ten. V lost 7 bases and J lost 5, with 14 bases in between. CDR3 size: 12 residues. Germline CDR1 and CDR2: SQVTM and ANQGSEA. This entry belongs to a study of CD8+ T cells in alopecia areata. Treatment meaning: oral pan-JAK inhibitor, 5-10 mg twice daily.

The sequencing here drew on CD4+ T cells sorted from blood, taken at week 24, from a patient treated with tofacitinib. The TCR originated in a human donor with alopecia areata. The chain links TRBV29-1 to TRBJ1-2; D remains ambiguous. CDR3 bases: TGCAGCGGCTTAGGCAGTGGGTATGGCTACACCTTC. Its translation is CSGLGSGYGYTF. Combining the CDR3 with reference TRBV29-1 and TRBJ1-2 gives the whole variable domain SAVISQKPSRDICQRGTSLTIQCQVDSQVTMMFWYRQQPGQSLTLIATANQGSEATYESGFVIDKFPISRPNLTFSTLTVSNMSPEDSSIYLCSGLGSGYGYTFGSGTRLTVV.